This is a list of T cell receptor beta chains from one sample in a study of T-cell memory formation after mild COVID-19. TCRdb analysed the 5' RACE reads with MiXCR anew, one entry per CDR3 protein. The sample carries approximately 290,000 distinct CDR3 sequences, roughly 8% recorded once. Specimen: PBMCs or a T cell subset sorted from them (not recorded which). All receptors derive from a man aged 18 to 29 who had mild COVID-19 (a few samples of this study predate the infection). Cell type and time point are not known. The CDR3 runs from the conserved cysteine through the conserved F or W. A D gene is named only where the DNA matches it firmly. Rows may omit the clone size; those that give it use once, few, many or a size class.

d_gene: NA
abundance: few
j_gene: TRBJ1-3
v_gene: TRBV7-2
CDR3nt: TGTGCCAGCAGCTTAGTAGTGACAGGAGGAAACACCATATATTTT
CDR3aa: CASSLVVTGGNTIYF

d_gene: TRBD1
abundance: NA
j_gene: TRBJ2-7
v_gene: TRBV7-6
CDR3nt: TGTGCCAGCAGCGAGGTTGTCCAGGGGGTTTTAAGCGAGCAGTACTTC
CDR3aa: CASSEVVQGVLSEQYF

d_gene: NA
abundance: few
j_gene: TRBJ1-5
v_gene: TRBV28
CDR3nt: TGTGCCAGCAGTTTATACGGGAATCAGCCCCAGCATTTT
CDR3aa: CASSLYGNQPQHF

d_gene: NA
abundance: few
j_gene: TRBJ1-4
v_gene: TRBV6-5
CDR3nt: TGTGCCAGCAGTTCCCCGCCCGGGACAACTAATGAAAAACTGTTTTTT
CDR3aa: CASSSPPGTTNEKLFF

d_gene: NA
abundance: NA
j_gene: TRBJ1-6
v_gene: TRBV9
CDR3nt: TGTGCCAGCAGCGTAGAGGACAGAAATTCACCCCTCCACTTT
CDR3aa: CASSVEDRNSPLHF

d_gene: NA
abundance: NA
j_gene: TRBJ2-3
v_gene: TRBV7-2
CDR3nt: TGTGCCAGCAGCTTAATCCGTACGGATACGCAGTATTTT
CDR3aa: CASSLIRTDTQYF

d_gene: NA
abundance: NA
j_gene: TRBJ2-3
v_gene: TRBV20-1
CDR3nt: TGCAGTGCTGGAGGGACCACAGATACGCAGTATTTT
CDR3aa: CSAGGTTDTQYF

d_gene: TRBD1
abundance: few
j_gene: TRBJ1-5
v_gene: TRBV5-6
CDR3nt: TGTGCCAGCAGCTTGGCCCTGGACAGGGCTAATCAGCCCCAGCATTTT
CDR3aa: CASSLALDRANQPQHF

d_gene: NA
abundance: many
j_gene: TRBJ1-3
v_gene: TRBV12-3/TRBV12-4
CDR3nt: TGTGCCAGCAGACCGGGCTACTCTGGAAACACCATATATTTT
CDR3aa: CASRPGYSGNTIYF

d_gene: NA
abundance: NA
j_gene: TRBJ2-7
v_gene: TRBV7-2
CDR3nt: TGTGCCAGCAGCTTAGCGCTTCAAGCCGAGCAGTACTTC
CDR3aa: CASSLALQAEQYF

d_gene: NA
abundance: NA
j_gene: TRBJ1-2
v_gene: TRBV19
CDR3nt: TGTGCCAGTGTCGCCTCCGACAACAGGGTCTATGGCTACACCTTC
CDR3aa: CASVASDNRVYGYTF

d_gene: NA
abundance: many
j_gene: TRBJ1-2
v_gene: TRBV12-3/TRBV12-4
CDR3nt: TGTGCCAGCAGTTTACCGGGACGGGGTGGCTACACCTTC
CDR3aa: CASSLPGRGGYTF

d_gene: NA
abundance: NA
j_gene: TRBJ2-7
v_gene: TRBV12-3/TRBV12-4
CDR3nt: TGTGCCAGCCGAGGGATGGGGTTGAGTCACGAGCAGTACTTC
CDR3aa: CASRGMGLSHEQYF

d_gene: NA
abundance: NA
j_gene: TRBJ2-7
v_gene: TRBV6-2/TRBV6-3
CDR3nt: TGTGCCAGCAGTCCGGCAGGGTTCGGCGCCTACGAGCAGTACTTC
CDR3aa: CASSPAGFGAYEQYF

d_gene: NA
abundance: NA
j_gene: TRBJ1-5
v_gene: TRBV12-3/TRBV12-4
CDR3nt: TGTGCCAGTTCGAGGGGGGACGGAGGGGGCAATCAGCCCCAGCATTTT
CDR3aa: CASSRGDGGGNQPQHF

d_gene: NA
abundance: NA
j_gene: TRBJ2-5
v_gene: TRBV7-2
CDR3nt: TGTGCCAGCAGGCCCCCTGGCGGTTCGGGGACCCAGTACTTC
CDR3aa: CASRPPGGSGTQYF

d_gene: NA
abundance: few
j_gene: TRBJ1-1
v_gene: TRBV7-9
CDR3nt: TGTGCCAGCAGCTCCCGGATGAGGAACACTGAAGCTTTCTTT
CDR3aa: CASSSRMRNTEAFF

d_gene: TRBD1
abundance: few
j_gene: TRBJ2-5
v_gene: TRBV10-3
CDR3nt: TGTGCCATCAGTGAGTCGCTGGGACAGAGCCAAGAGACCCAGTACTTC
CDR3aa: CAISESLGQSQETQYF

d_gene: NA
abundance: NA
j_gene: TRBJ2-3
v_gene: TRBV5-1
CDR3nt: TGCGCCAGCAGCTTGGGATCGGGTCGTGGCACAGATACGCAGTATTTT
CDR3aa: CASSLGSGRGTDTQYF

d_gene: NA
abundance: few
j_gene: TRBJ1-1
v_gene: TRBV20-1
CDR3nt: TGCAGTGTGAACGGACTATTGAACACTGAAGCTTTCTTT
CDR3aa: CSVNGLLNTEAFF

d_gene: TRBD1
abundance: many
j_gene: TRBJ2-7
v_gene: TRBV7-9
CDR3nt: TGTGCCAGCAGCTTAGTTGAGACAGGGGTCTACGAGCAGTACTTC
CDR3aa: CASSLVETGVYEQYF

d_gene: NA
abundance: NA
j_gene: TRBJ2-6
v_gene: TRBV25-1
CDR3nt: TGTGCCAGTAACTCTGGGGCCAACGTCCTGACTTTC
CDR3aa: CASNSGANVLTF

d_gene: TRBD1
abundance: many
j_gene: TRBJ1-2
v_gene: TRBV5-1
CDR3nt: TGCGCCAGCAGGGAGGGGATCGGACAGGCCTATGGCTACACCTTC
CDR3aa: CASREGIGQAYGYTF

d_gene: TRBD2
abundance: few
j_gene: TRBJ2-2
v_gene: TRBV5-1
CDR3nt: TGCGCCAGCAGCTTGTCTTTCGCGGGGGAGCACACCGGGGAGCTGTTTTTT
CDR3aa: CASSLSFAGEHTGELFF

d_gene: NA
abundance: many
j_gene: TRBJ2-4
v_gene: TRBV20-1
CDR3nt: TGCAGTGCTGCCGACATGGGACGAAACATTCAGTACTTC
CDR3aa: CSAADMGRNIQYF

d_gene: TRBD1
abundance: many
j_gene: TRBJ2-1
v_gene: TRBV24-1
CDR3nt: TGTGCCACCAGTGATTCTACGACAGGGCGGAATGAGCAGTTCTTC
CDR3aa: CATSDSTTGRNEQFF

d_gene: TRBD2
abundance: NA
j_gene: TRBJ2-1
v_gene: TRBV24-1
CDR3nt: TGTGCCACCAGTGCCTCGTGGGGGGGGGATTACAATGAGCAGTTCTTC
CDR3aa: CATSASWGGDYNEQFF

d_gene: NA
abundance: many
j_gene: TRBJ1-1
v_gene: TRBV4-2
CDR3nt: TGTGCCAGCAGCCAAGCGGACCAGGGCTACACTGAAGCTTTCTTT
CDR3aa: CASSQADQGYTEAFF

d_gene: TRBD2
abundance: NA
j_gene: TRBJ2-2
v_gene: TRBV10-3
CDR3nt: TGTGCCATCAACCTAGCGGGGAACACCGGGGAGCTGTTTTTT
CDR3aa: CAINLAGNTGELFF